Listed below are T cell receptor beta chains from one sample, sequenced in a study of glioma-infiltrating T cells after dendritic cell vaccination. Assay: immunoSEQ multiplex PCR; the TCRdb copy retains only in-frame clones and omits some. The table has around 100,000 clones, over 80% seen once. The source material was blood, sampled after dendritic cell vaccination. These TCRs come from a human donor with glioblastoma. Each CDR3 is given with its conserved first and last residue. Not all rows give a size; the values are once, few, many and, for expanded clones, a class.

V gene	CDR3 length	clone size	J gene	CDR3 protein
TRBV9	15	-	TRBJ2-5	CASSAGLAGGETQYF
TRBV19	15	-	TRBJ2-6	CASRGWRAGANVLTF
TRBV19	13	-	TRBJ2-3	CASSERNTDTQYF
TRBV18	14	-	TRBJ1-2	CASSRDQTGNGYTF
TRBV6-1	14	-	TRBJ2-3	CASSDTGGTDTQYF
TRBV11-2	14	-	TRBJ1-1	CASSLWDRNTEAFF
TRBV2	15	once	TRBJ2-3	CASRGLAGGTDTQYF
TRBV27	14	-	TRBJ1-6	CASSSRPGNSPLHF
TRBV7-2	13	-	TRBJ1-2	CASSLEGRGGYTF
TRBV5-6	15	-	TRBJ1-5	CASSLGGGRNQPQHF
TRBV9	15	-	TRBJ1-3	CASTSERGFGNTIYF
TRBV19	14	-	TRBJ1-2	CASSRLAGQSRYTF
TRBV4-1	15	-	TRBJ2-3	CASQEGGPSTDTQYF
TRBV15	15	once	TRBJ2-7	CATSRGGPRNYEQYF
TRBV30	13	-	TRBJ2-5	CAWSGVSQETQYF
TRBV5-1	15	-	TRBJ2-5	CASSREASVQETQYF
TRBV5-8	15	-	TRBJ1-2	CASSLSGLRAHGYTF
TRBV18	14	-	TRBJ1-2	CASSLDRDNYGYTF
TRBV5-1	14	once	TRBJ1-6	CASSPRWEDSPLHF
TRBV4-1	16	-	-	CASSQEEGMGRYEQYF
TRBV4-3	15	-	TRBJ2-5	CASSQDTGEVETQYF
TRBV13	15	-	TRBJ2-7	CASSLVAGGSDEQYF
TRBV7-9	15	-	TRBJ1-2	CASSTMPGDSNGYTF
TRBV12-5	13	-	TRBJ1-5	CASTSPQNQPQHF
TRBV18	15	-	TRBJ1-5	CASSPGQGGNQPQHF
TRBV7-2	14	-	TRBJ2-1	CASSLAGGANEQFF
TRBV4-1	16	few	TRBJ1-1	CASSQGQGVMSTEAFF
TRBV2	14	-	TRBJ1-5	CASTSGVVDQPQHF
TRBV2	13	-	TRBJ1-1	CASSEAREQAAFF
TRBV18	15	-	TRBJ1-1	CASSPSQGAVAEAFF
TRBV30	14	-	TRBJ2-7	CAWSRTGSRNEQYF
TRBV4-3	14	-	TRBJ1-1	CASSQGTANTEAFF
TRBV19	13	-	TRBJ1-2	CASAPGGPYGYTF
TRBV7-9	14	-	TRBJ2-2	CASSPPGVTGELFF
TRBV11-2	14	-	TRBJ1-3	CASSLDRSGNTIYF
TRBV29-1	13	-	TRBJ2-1	CSARGRGYNEQFF
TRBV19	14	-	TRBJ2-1	CATSDRGRYNEQFF
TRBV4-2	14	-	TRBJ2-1	CASSQDSNYNEQFF
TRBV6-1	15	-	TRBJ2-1	CASSEGQGSYNEQFF
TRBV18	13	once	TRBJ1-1	CASSPERNTEAFF
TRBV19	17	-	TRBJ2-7	CASSMGRTSGEPYEQYF
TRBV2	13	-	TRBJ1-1	CASSRDRHTEAFF
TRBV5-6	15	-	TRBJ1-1	CASSLVARMNTEAFF
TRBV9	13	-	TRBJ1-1	CASSVVGGAEAFF
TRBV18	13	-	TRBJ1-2	CASSPDRIYGYTF
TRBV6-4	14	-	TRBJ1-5	CASSASPENQPQHF